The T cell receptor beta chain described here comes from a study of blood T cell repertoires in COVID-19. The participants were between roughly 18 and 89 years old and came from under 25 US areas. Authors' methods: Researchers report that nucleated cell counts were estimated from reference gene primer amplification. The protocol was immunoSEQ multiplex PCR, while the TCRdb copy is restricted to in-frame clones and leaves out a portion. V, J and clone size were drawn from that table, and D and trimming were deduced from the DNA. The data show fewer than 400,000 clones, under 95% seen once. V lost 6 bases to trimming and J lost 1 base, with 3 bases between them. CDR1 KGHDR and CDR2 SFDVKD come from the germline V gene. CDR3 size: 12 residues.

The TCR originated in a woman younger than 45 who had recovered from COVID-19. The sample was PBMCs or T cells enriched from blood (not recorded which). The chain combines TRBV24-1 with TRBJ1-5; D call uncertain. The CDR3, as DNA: TGTGCCACCAGTTCGAGCAATCAGCCCCAGCATTTT. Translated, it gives CATSSSNQPQHF.